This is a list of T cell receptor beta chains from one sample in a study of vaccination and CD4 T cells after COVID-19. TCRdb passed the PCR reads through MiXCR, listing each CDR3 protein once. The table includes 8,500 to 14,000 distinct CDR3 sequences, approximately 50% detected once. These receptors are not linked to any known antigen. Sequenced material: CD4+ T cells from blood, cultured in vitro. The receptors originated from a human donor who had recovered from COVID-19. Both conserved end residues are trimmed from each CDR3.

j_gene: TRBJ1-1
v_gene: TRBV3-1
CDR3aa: ASSQELGQGNTEAF

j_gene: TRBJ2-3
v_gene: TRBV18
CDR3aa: ASSPYSSGQIDTQY

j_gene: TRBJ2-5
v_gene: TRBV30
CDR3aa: AWSQGAGGRWETQY

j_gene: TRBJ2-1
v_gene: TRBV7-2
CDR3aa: ASSFWADEQF

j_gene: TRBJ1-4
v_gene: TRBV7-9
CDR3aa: ASSGQGATNEKLF

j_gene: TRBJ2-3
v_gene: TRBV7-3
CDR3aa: ASSPGVTDTQY

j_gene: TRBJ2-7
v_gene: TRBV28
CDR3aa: ASSFQTSKQY

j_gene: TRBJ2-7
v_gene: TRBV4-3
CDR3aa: ASSQSIRQGATYEQY

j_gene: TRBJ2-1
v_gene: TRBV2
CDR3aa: ASSEELAGLNEQF

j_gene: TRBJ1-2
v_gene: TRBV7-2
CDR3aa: ASSRQGANYGYT

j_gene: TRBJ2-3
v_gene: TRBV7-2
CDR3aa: ASSSSAAASTDTQY

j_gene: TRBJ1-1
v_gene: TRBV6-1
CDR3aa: ASSLGHWGTEAF

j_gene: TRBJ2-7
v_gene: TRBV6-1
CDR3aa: ASGTSLEQY

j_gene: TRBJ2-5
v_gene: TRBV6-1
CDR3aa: ASTPEGVETQY

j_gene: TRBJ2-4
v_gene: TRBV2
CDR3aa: ASGPGLVSILQY

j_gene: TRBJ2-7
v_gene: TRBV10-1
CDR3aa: ASSGGQGIGEQY

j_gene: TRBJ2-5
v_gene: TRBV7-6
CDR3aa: ASSRLRTEEQETQY

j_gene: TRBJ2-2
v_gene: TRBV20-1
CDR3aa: SAPGSGANTGELF

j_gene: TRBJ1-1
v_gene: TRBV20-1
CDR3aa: SARDPYRNTEAF

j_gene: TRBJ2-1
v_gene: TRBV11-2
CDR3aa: ASSLGEWDEQF

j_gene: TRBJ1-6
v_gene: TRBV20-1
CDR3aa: SAIRTENNSPLH

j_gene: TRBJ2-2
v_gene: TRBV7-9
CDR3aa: ASSLAPRGRAGELF

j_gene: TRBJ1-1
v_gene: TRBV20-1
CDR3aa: SGQGNTEAF

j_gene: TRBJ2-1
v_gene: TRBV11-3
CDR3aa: ASSLELAGSSYNEQF

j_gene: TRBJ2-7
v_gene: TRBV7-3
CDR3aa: ASSLLAGGRYEQY

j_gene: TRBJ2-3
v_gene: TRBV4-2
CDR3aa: ASSQILAGYTDTQY

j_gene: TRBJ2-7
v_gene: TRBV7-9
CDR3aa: ASSFAGGSSYEQY

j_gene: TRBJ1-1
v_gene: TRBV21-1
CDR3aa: ASRIPLGGGNTEAF

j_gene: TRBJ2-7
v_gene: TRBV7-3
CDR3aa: ASSLNLGPYEQY

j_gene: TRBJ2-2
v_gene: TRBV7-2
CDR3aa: ASSHTNTGELF

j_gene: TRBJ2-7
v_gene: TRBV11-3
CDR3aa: ASKGGNEQY

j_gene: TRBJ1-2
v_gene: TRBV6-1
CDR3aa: ASRAGTTRNYGYT

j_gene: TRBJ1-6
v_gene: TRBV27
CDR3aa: ASSPGQYNSPLH

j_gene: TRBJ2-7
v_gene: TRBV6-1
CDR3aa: ASRPGLAGGGSYEQY

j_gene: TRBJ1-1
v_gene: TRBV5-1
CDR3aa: ASSSTQGVARTEAF